This entry lists 16 T cell receptor beta chains sequenced from one sample in a study of cytomegalovirus exposure and HLA in healthy donors. PCR used 60 Vbeta primers and 13 Jbeta primers. Clones were read by immunoSEQ multiplex PCR, and TCRdb kept only the in-frame ones, dropping some. The sample holds approximately 150,000 clones, roughly 62% seen once. Sequenced sample: PBMCs. Receptors were obtained from a man between 60 and 70 years old in good health and CMV-seronegative.

The chain couples TRBV7-9 to TRBJ1-1, with D unresolved. V shed 5 bases and J shed 1 base, with 20 bases lying between them. Germline assignment: CDR1 SEHNR and CDR2 FQNEAQ (reference sequence). The CDR3 is 17 residues long. DNA of the CDR3: TGTGCCAGCAGCATAGAGTCCGCATGGTTCAGGAACACTGAAGCTTTCTTT. It yields the protein CASSIESAWFRNTEAFF.

This clone has a single count. J is TRBJ2-3 and V is TRBV18, with 9 bases fitting TRBD1. The CDR3 consists of 17 residues. CDR1 is KGHSH, CDR2 LQKENI, per germline. After removal of 5 bases from V and 1 base from J, the junction contained 10 bases not matched to a gene. The CDR3 reads CASSNPTGGEGTDTQYF. The CDR3 nucleotides are TGTGCCAGCTCAAACCCGACAGGGGGAGAAGGCACAGATACGCAGTATTTT.

The chain is built from TRBV4-1 and TRBJ1-2; D is unresolved. The CDR3 is 14 amino acids. Germline loops: CDR1 MGHRA, CDR2 YSYEKL. V lost 0 bases and J lost 4, with 9 bases in between. The CDR3 region is CASSQEGSRYGYTF. The DNA of the CDR3 is TGCGCCAGCAGCCAAGAAGGGAGTCGCTATGGCTACACCTTC.

The rearrangement joins TRBV16 to TRBJ1-3, with 7 bases that match TRBD1. Losses at the gene ends were 2 bases for V and 7 bases for J; bases not matched to a gene: 14. Per the germline V gene, CDR1 is KGHSY and CDR2 is FQNENV. This CDR3 has 17 residues. CDR3 coding DNA: TGTGCCAGCAGCCAAAGTGTCCTCGACAGGGAAGGGAACACCATATATTTT. It translates to CASSQSVLDREGNTIYF.

The chain uses TRBV28 and TRBJ2-3, with D maybe TRBD1 (6 bases). Trimming left V 3 bases short and J 0 bases short, with 13 bases between. Germline assignment: CDR1 MDHEN and CDR2 SYDVKM. The CDR3 extends over 16 amino acids. Written as DNA, the CDR3 is TGTGCCAGCAGTTTGGGGGCAGGGCCCAGCACAGATACGCAGTATTTT. Protein sequence: CASSLGAGPSTDTQYF.

The V and J genes are TRBV30 and TRBJ2-3; D perhaps matches TRBD2 (5 bases). Germline V gives CDR1 GTSNPN, CDR2 SVGIG (reference sequence). Trimming took off 0 bases at V and 0 bases at J, with 10 bases between the two ends. This CDR3 is 15 amino acids long. The CDR3 DNA reads TGTGCCTGGAGTGTAGGCGGGCGTAGCACAGATACGCAGTATTTT. Translated: CAWSVGGRSTDTQYF.

This sequence joins TRBV27 and TRBJ2-7; 11 bases align to TRBD1. Germline lookup yields CDR1 MNHEY and CDR2 SMNVEV (reference sequence). V lost 2 bases, J lost 7 bases, and 10 bases stayed unmatched. The CDR3 has 16 residues. The CDR3 DNA is TGTGCCAGCAGTTTACTCGTGGACAGGGGGCCTGGGGAGCAGTACTTC. This sequence encodes CASSLLVDRGPGEQYF.

This sequence joins TRBV11-3 and TRBJ2-1; the match to TRBD2 covers 8 bases. Germline CDR1 and CDR2: SGHNT and YENEEA. J gave up 7 bases and V 0 bases, and 5 bases lay outside the gene matches. CDR3 length equals 15 residues. As DNA, the CDR3 is TGTGCCAGCAGCTTAGACCGGGAGGGCCGGAATGAGCAGTTCTTC. Amino acids: CASSLDREGRNEQFF.

The chain links TRBV28 to TRBJ1-3; perhaps TRBD1 as D (5 bases). V was cut by 7 bases and J by 3 bases, with 16 bases left in between. CDR1 is MDHEN and CDR2 is SYDVKM in the germline V gene. The CDR3 spans 15 residues. CDR3 region: CASTGGGIDGNTIYF. CDR3 nucleotide sequence: TGTGCCAGCACTGGGGGGGGGATTGATGGAAACACCATATATTTT.

CDR3 region: CAISDRRGKNNSPLHF. The CDR3 DNA sequence: TGTGCCATCAGTGACAGGAGGGGCAAGAATAATTCACCCCTCCACTTT. The chain employs TRBV10-3 and TRBJ1-6, with D perhaps TRBD1 (5 bases). Germline V gene sequence: CDR1 ENHRY, CDR2 SYGVKD. V was trimmed by 3 bases and J by 5 bases, leaving 14 bases between them. CDR3 length: 16 residues.

This chain joins TRBV10-3 and TRBJ2-1; a weak D match, TRBD2 (7 bases). V shed 7 bases and J shed 0 bases, with 16 bases lying between them. The length of the CDR3 is 16 residues. Per germline, CDR1 ENHRY and CDR2 SYGVKD. The CDR3 sequence: CAIIRGGEGSYNEQFF. The CDR3 bases are TGTGCCATCATCAGGGGTGGGGAGGGCTCCTACAATGAGCAGTTCTTC.

The rearrangement joins TRBV28 to TRBJ2-6; unclear D gene. Germline V gene data show CDR1 as MDHEN and CDR2 as SYDVKM. The CDR3 is 15 amino acids. Trimming took off 7 bases at V and 0 bases at J, with 10 bases between the two ends. DNA of the CDR3: TGTGCCAGCACCCCGAGCATCTCTGGGGCCAACGTCCTGACTTTC. Its protein is CASTPSISGANVLTF.

To note about this clone: This specimen includes other DNA sequences encoding the same CDR3. The CDR3 protein is CASSLGGGTEAFF. CDR3 nucleotide sequence: TGTGCCAGCAGCCTTGGAGGAGGCACTGAAGCTTTCTTT. The chain joins TRBV5-4 to TRBJ1-1; D is ambiguous. The V gene lost 4 bases and the J gene lost 4 bases, with 11 bases spanning the gap. Germline CDR1 SGHNT, CDR2 YYREEE (reference sequence). CDR3 length equals 13 residues.

This chain links TRBV7-2 with TRBJ2-3, with a weak D call TRBD2 (6 bases). Germline CDR1 and CDR2: SGHTA and FQGNSA. Trimming left V 7 bases short and J 0 bases short, with 11 bases between. CDR3 size: 14 residues. The CDR3 reads CASKRAPSTDTQYF. The CDR3 coding sequence is TGTGCCAGCAAGCGGGCGCCTAGCACAGATACGCAGTATTTT.

The chain couples TRBV25-1 to TRBJ2-3, with TRBD2 as a possible D gene (6 bases). Germline values: CDR1 MGHDK, CDR2 SYGVNS. V was cut by 8 bases and J by 1 base, with 25 bases left in between. The length of the CDR3 is 18 residues. CDR3 loop: CASRRSFPGVEGTDTQYF. The CDR3 DNA follows: TGTGCCAGCCGCCGATCCTTTCCGGGAGTGGAGGGCACAGATACGCAGTATTTT.

This clone was counted between two and nine times. The gene calls are TRBV4-1 and TRBJ2-1; 7 bases are shared with TRBD2. The germline V gene encodes CDR1 MGHRA and CDR2 YSYEKL. Trimming at V came to 1 base and at J to 9 bases, leaving 12 bases not matched to a gene. This CDR3 has 16 amino acids. In nucleotides, the CDR3 is TGCGCCAGCAGCCAAGTCTGGGGAACTAGCGACGGTGAGCAGTTCTTC. Protein: CASSQVWGTSDGEQFF.